A single TCR beta chain is shown here with its context. Its antigen is unknown. The input lacks base qualities; no much larger clone sits a single base away. Each collaborating institution followed its own protocols to collect whole blood in K2EDTA tubes. For TCRbeta analysis, collaborators shipped samples in one of three forms: frozen whole blood, isolated PBMCs, or DNA extracted from either of those sample types. TCRbeta CDR3 regions were amplified from genomic DNA using the immunoSEQ Assay, a bias-controlled multiplex PCR. As for the original processing: The number of nucleated cells in each sample was estimated from the amplification of reference gene primers within the assay. To quantify the absolute abundance of each unique TCRbeta CDR3 rearrangement, sequence reads were collapsed and filtered. For each sample, productive Simpson clonality was calculated as the square root of Simpson's diversity index across productive rearrangements. TCRdb holds this immuneACCESS table with in-frame rearrangements only. Some clones are missing; in checked studies, unresolved V genes explain under half, and the rest has no known cause. V and J calls and clone size are given by that table; D and trimming were obtained from the DNA. The sample table records 70,000 or so clones; roughly 91% of these occur just once. Jointly, the top ten make up around 1.5% of the sample.

This sample was taken from a study of blood T cell repertoires in COVID-19 (dated by TCRdb to the early 2020s). Background for the entire study: Collaborator samples came from the United States, Italy and Spain and covered acute and convalescent phases of COVID-19. The prospective study material was composed of cDNA or gDNA derived from T cells, B-cell-depleted T cells, or PBMCs. A freely available public database, intended as a resource for researchers studying the immune response to SARS-CoV-2, is where the repertoires were released. The samples were drawn from the first 160 participants of the ongoing ImmuneRACE study and from 950 to 1,500 subjects provided by 6 global collaborators. The sample metadata nearly always contained a de-identified subject ID, COVID-19 status, age in years and sex. HLA class I and class II types, where available, came from metadata supplied by the sample provider rather than from assay-based typing. Subjects who had been exposed to COVID-19, were actively infected with it, or had recovered from it provided the deeply sampled blood TCRbeta repertoires that made up the dataset.

General conclusions and limits of the study: The quantity of clinical and demographic metadata differed by source and by participant and was supplied without curation.

Counted from cysteine to phenylalanine, this CDR3 has 14 amino acids. Only the CDR3 region is kept as DNA, spanning 42 bases read in frame from base 1. According to the germline V gene, CDR1 reads SGHRS and CDR2 reads YFSETQ. V is reduced by 1 base and J by 0 bases, leaving a spacing of 8 bases between them. This TCR came from a human donor in a cohort sampled during active COVID-19. Sequenced material: peripheral blood. The chain links TRBV5-1 with TRBJ2-7; confidence is insufficient to name the D gene. CDR3 protein: CASSLTPSSYEQYF. The DNA is as follows: TGCGCCAGCAGCTTGACCCCCAGCTCCTACGAGCAGTACTTC.